The rows below give T cell receptor beta chains drawn from one sample of a study of blood T cells in healthy people across ages. TCRdb re-called the 5' RACE reads through MiXCR, storing one row per CDR3 protein. This sample yields about 690,000 distinct CDR3 sequences, of which less than 45% are seen a single time; 25% to 30% belongs to the top ten. The sequencing sample was made of blood. The receptors originated from a man older than 75 in good health. CDR3s include the opening cysteine and the closing phenylalanine or tryptophan. The D gene is left open where the match is weak. The size entry is marked missing in some rows and otherwise reads once, few, many or a size class.

j_gene | d_gene | v_gene | abundance | CDR3aa | CDR3nt
TRBJ2-1 | - | TRBV20-1 | - | CSAPHSTPNNEQFF | TGCAGTGCTCCTCATAGCACACCCAATAATGAGCAGTTCTTC
TRBJ2-7 | TRBD2 | TRBV7-2 | few | CASSRTSGGGFSSYEQYF | TGTGCCAGCAGCCGGACTAGCGGGGGGGGTTTTTCGTCCTACGAGCAGTACTTC
TRBJ2-2 | - | TRBV20-1 | - | CSARNGEIRDGELFF | TGCAGTGCTAGAAACGGGGAAATAAGGGACGGGGAGCTGTTTTTT
TRBJ2-1 | - | TRBV9 | few | CASSPITSSYNEQFF | TGTGCCAGCAGCCCCATTACCAGCTCCTACAATGAGCAGTTCTTC
TRBJ2-2 | - | TRBV4-1 | - | CASSQARDPGVMFF | TGCGCCAGCAGCCAAGCCCGGGACCCGGGGGTGATGTTTTTT
TRBJ1-1 | - | TRBV7-9 | - | CASSSVGRAMNTEAFF | TGTGCCAGCAGCTCCGTCGGTCGGGCTATGAACACTGAAGCTTTCTTT
TRBJ1-2 | - | TRBV29-1 | many | CSVEDGGYGYTF | TGCAGCGTTGAAGATGGGGGGTATGGCTACACCTTC
TRBJ2-7 | - | TRBV20-1 | - | CSAMKTSSYEQYF | TGCAGTGCTATGAAGACCAGCTCCTACGAGCAGTACTTC
TRBJ2-3 | - | TRBV19 | - | CASSVALEDTQYF | TGTGCCAGTAGTGTTGCCCTTGAGGATACGCAGTATTTT
TRBJ1-6 | - | TRBV20-1 | - | CSARDREQGKRSPLHF | TGCAGTGCTAGAGATCGAGAACAGGGAAAAAGGTCACCCCTCCACTTT
TRBJ2-3 | - | TRBV7-2 | - | CASSVIGFSDTQYF | TGTGCCAGCAGCGTAATTGGTTTTTCGGATACGCAGTATTTT
TRBJ2-3 | - | TRBV2 | - | CASSGGQGEADTQYF | TGTGCCAGCAGTGGGGGCCAGGGGGAGGCAGATACGCAGTATTTT
TRBJ2-1 | TRBD2 | TRBV29-1 | many | CSTSSGIDEQFF | TGCAGCACTTCTAGCGGGATCGATGAGCAGTTCTTC
TRBJ2-5 | - | TRBV4-3 | - | CASSQALGSSYEQCF | TGCGCCAGCAGCCAAGCCCTGGGAAGCTCCTACGAGCAGTGCTTC
TRBJ2-7 | TRBD1 | TRBV28 | many | CASRSKWDRRYEQYF | TGTGCCAGCAGATCTAAGTGGGACAGGAGGTACGAGCAGTACTTC
TRBJ1-2 | - | TRBV7-2 | - | CASSLTDFGYTF | TGTGCCAGCAGCTTAACGGATTTTGGCTACACCTTC
TRBJ2-1 | TRBD2 | TRBV12-3/TRBV12-4 | - | CASSSTSGTNNEQFF | TGTGCCAGCAGTTCGACTAGCGGGACTAACAATGAGCAGTTCTTC
TRBJ2-5 | - | TRBV19 | few | CASSISKETQYF | TGTGCCAGTAGTATTTCGAAAGAGACCCAGTACTTC
TRBJ2-7 | - | TRBV11-2 | many | CASSPRGGERSYEQYF | TGTGCCAGCAGCCCTAGAGGTGGAGAGAGATCCTACGAGCAGTACTTC
TRBJ2-2 | TRBD2 | TRBV29-1 | - | CSVRLAGGVTGELFF | TGCAGCGTGCGACTAGCGGGAGGAGTCACCGGGGAGCTGTTTTTT
TRBJ2-2 | TRBD1 | TRBV20-1 | few | CSASPRGRVTGELFF | TGCAGTGCTAGCCCCAGGGGGCGCGTCACCGGGGAGCTGTTTTTT
TRBJ1-1 | - | TRBV11-2 | many | CASSLYGGQLTEAFF | TGTGCCAGCAGCTTATACGGGGGGCAGCTCACTGAAGCTTTCTTT
TRBJ1-1 | - | TRBV9 | - | CASSVEPDTEAFF | TGTGCCAGCAGCGTAGAGCCAGACACTGAAGCTTTCTTT
TRBJ2-7 | TRBD2 | TRBV7-2 | - | CASSLASTGGLPNYNEQYF | TGTGCCAGCAGCTTAGCGAGTACGGGAGGTCTCCCTAACTACAATGAGCAGTACTTC
TRBJ2-5 | - | TRBV7-2 | - | CASRSNGRVQETQYF | TGTGCCAGCAGATCCAATGGGAGAGTCCAAGAGACCCAGTACTTC
TRBJ2-5 | TRBD2 | TRBV4-1 | - | CASSQPGLAVETQYF | TGCGCCAGCAGCCAGCCGGGACTAGCAGTGGAGACCCAGTACTTC
TRBJ1-4 | TRBD1 | TRBV20-1 | - | CSAGKQGGGEKLFF | TGCAGTGCTGGGAAACAGGGGGGTGGTGAAAAACTGTTTTTT
TRBJ2-7 | TRBD1 | TRBV7-3 | - | CASSLRPGGPYEQYF | TGTGCCAGCAGCTTACGGCCAGGGGGCCCCTACGAGCAGTACTTC
TRBJ2-5 | - | TRBV4-3 | many | CASSQGQGETQYF | TGCGCCAGCAGCCAAGGGCAGGGAGAGACCCAGTACTTC
TRBJ2-1 | TRBD2 | TRBV7-2 | - | CASSLGTSGSFRYGEQFF | TGTGCCAGCAGCTTAGGGACTAGCGGGAGTTTTCGTTATGGTGAGCAGTTCTTC
TRBJ2-1 | TRBD2 | TRBV20-1 | - | CSARSRVSGGTIFYNEQFF | TGCAGTGCTAGATCGAGGGTTAGCGGGGGAACTATATTCTACAATGAGCAGTTCTTC
TRBJ2-7 | TRBD1 | TRBV9 | few | CASSPLRQGTYEQYF | TGTGCCAGCAGCCCCCTGAGACAGGGAACCTACGAGCAGTACTTC
TRBJ2-5 | - | TRBV2 | - | CASSGIPTRRSQETQYF | TGTGCCAGCAGTGGAATTCCGACTCGGCGGTCCCAAGAGACCCAGTACTTC
TRBJ2-7 | - | TRBV5-1 | - | CASHREPGPYEQYF | TGCGCCAGCCACAGGGAACCGGGCCCCTACGAGCAGTACTTC
TRBJ1-1 | - | TRBV4-2 | - | CASSQDGRNTEAFF | TGTGCCAGCAGCCAAGATGGCAGAAACACTGAAGCTTTCTTT
TRBJ2-1 | - | TRBV6-5 | few | CASSSVGLGGTTMGEQFF | TGTGCCAGCAGTTCTGTCGGGCTGGGCGGGACCACAATGGGTGAGCAGTTCTTC
TRBJ2-1 | TRBD2 | TRBV24-1 | many | CATSDFASGAYSEQFF | TGTGCCACCAGTGATTTCGCTAGCGGGGCCTACAGTGAGCAGTTCTTC
TRBJ2-5 | - | TRBV20-1 | - | CSAARQTLGETQYF | TGCAGTGCTGCCCGACAAACCCTCGGGGAGACCCAGTACTTC
TRBJ2-7 | - | TRBV3-1 | many | CASSQEWDEQYF | TGTGCCAGCAGCCAAGAATGGGACGAGCAGTACTTC
TRBJ1-1 | TRBD1 | TRBV11-2 | - | CASSLEDRRNTEAFF | TGTGCCAGCAGCTTAGAGGACAGGAGGAACACTGAAGCTTTCTTT
TRBJ1-2 | - | TRBV20-1 | few | CSARDIGRALGGYTF | TGCAGTGCTAGAGATATAGGGAGGGCTCTCGGTGGCTACACCTTC
TRBJ2-3 | - | TRBV5-1 | - | CASSVVSRTDTQYF | TGCGCCAGCAGCGTGGTTTCTCGCACAGATACGCAGTATTTT
TRBJ1-1 | - | TRBV20-1 | - | CSAPLGLTGGTEAFF | TGCAGTGCTCCCCTCGGCCTAACTGGGGGCACTGAAGCTTTCTTT
TRBJ1-2 | - | TRBV20-1 | few | CSATPAGYAYTF | TGCAGTGCTACCCCGGCAGGCTATGCCTACACCTTC
TRBJ2-1 | - | TRBV6-1 | - | CASSERGGKDEQFF | TGTGCCAGCAGTGAACGTGGTGGGAAGGATGAGCAGTTCTTC
TRBJ2-2 | TRBD2 | TRBV6-2/TRBV6-3 | - | CASSPSGPPNTGELFF | TGTGCCAGCAGCCCTAGCGGGCCTCCGAACACCGGGGAGCTGTTTTTT
TRBJ1-1 | TRBD1 | TRBV30 | - | CAWRPDRDTEAFF | TGTGCCTGGAGGCCTGACAGGGACACTGAAGCTTTCTTT
TRBJ2-2 | - | TRBV7-9 | many | CASSLLANGELFF | TGTGCCAGCAGCTTACTTGCGAACGGGGAGCTGTTTTTT
TRBJ1-2 | - | TRBV28 | - | CVSRLTTGLAGYTF | TGTGTCAGCAGACTCACCACAGGGCTTGCTGGCTACACCTTC